The 18 T cell receptor beta chains given below trace back to one sample, sequenced in a study of cytomegalovirus exposure and HLA in healthy donors. PCR employed 60 Vbeta and 13 Jbeta primers. Sequenced by immunoSEQ multiplex PCR; TCRdb stores in-frame clones only, minus some. This sample yields roughly 150,000 clones, of which over 70% are seen a single time; about 3% belongs to the top ten. Sequenced: PBMCs. These receptors came from a woman aged 45 to 65 in good health and CMV-seropositive.

Only a few counts were recorded for this clone. V is TRBV7-2 and J is TRBJ1-1; D is undetermined. The length of the CDR3 is 14 residues. CDR1 SGHTA and CDR2 FQGNSA come from the germline V gene. V was shortened by 4 bases and J by 1 base, with 10 bases between the two germline ends. As DNA, the CDR3 is TGTGCCAGCAGCTCCCTCGGTAGGAACACTGAAGCTTTCTTT. This codes for CASSSLGRNTEAFF.

The chain employs TRBV6-1 and TRBJ2-6; TRBD2 aligns across 7 bases. This CDR3 is 18 amino acids long. The J segment lost 0 bases and the V segment lost 4 bases, leaving 9 bases of the junction unmatched. Germline V lookup: CDR1 MNHNS, CDR2 SASEGT. The CDR3 DNA follows: TGTGCCAGCAGTGGAAGCGGGGCAGGGAGCTCTGGGGCCAACGTCCTGACTTTC. Protein product: CASSGSGAGSSGANVLTF.

This chain joins TRBV13 and TRBJ2-5; a weak D match, TRBD1 (6 bases). There are 15 residues in the CDR3. The germline gives CDR1 PRHDT, CDR2 FYEKMQ (reference sequence). Trimming took 2 bases from V and 1 from J, leaving 11 bases between them. The CDR3 bases are TGTGCCAGCAGCTTACGAGCGACAGGCCAAGAGACCCAGTACTTC. Its translation is CASSLRATGQETQYF.

On this clone: The sample carries other DNA sequences with the same CDR3. CDR3 nucleotide sequence: TGTGCCAGCAGCGCGACAGGGGGCAACTATGGCTACACCTTC. It is translated as CASSATGGNYGYTF. This chain uses TRBV9 with TRBJ1-2; 10 bases line up with TRBD1. This CDR3 spans 14 amino acids. After removal of 3 bases from V and 2 bases from J, the junction contained 1 base not matched to a gene. Germline V gives CDR1 SGDLS, CDR2 YYNGEE.

The chain employs TRBV12-5 and TRBJ2-1, with TRBD1 identical over 9 bases. The CDR3 length is 16 residues. Looked up from germline, CDR1 is LGHNT and CDR2 is FRNRAP. The ends lost 0 bases at V and 11 bases at J; junction bases unmatched: 11. CDR3 in DNA: TGTGCTAGTGGTTTGGTAGTGGGACAGGGACCCCAACAGCAGTTCTTC. This gives the protein CASGLVVGQGPQQQFF.

The chain carries TRBV30 and TRBJ2-5; TRBD2 matches at 10 bases. The CDR3 has 16 amino acids. Trimming removed 1 base from V and 5 bases from J; junction bases left unmatched: 10. Germline V gene lookup returns CDR1 GTSNPN and CDR2 SVGIG (reference sequence). CDR3 bases: TGTGCCTGGAGTGAGGGATCTAGCGGGGGTCGGGAGACCCAGTACTTC. Protein product: CAWSEGSSGGRETQYF.

CDR3 amino acids: CASRAIQGAREKLFF. In DNA, the CDR3 is TGTGCCAGCAGAGCGATACAGGGGGCGCGTGAAAAACTGTTTTTT. The V call is TRBV2, the J call TRBJ1-4; TRBD1 matches 9 bases. The CDR3 contains 15 residues. In germline, CDR1 is SNHLY, CDR2 FYNNEI. With V trimmed by 6 bases and J by 7 bases, 9 bases remained unmatched.

The chain employs TRBV5-6 and TRBJ1-1; D is unclear. Per germline, CDR1 SGHDT and CDR2 YYEEEE. V was shortened by 3 bases and J by 1 base, with 7 bases between the two germline ends. This CDR3 spans 13 amino acids. DNA for the CDR3: TGTGCCAGCAGCTGGGCCAAGAACACTGAAGCTTTCTTT. It specifies CASSWAKNTEAFF.

The gene calls are TRBV6-1 and TRBJ1-2; D unclear. The germline CDR1 and CDR2 sequences are MNHNS and SASEGT. V was cut by 2 bases and J by 8 bases, with 9 bases left in between. The CDR3 runs 12 residues. The CDR3, as DNA: TGTGCCAGCAGTGAATTAGGGAGAGGCTACACCTTC. Its translation is CASSELGRGYTF.

V and J are TRBV6-1 and TRBJ1-5; 7 positions match TRBD1. With 4 bases clipped from V and 2 bases from J, the junction kept 5 bases outside the gene matches. The CDR3 is made up of 15 amino acids. From germline, CDR1 is MNHNS and CDR2 SASEGT. The chain's CDR3 is CASSAGTAGNQPQHF. CDR3 nucleotide sequence: TGTGCCAGCAGTGCCGGGACAGCCGGCAATCAGCCCCAGCATTTT.

The V call is TRBV5-1, the J call TRBJ2-5; 15 bases match TRBD2. Trimming at V came to 0 bases and at J to 5 bases, leaving 8 bases not matched to a gene. Germline V lookup: CDR1 SGHRS, CDR2 YFSETQ. The CDR3 contains 18 residues. CDR3 nucleotide sequence: TGCGCCAGCAGCTTGGGAGATGGGACTAGCGGGGGGTTTGAGACCCAGTACTTC. Encoded protein: CASSLGDGTSGGFETQYF.

The rearrangement links TRBV4-1 to TRBJ1-4; possibly TRBD1 for D (6 bases). The CDR3 is 17 amino acids. Trimming pared 1 base from V and 7 bases from J, leaving 19 bases between. Per the germline V gene, CDR1 is MGHRA and CDR2 is YSYEKL. In DNA, the CDR3 is TGCGCCAGCAGCCAAGGTCCCCTCGGGACACGCCGTGAAAAACTGTTTTTT. Its translation: CASSQGPLGTRREKLFF.

The chain couples TRBV19 to TRBJ1-2, with D possibly matching TRBD1 (5 bases). Germline V lookup: CDR1 LNHDA, CDR2 SQIVND (reference sequence). The CDR3 sequence is 14 residues long. V lost 4 bases and J lost 5, with 14 bases in between. The CDR3 here is CASSRGAGLYGYTF. Written as DNA, the CDR3 is TGTGCCAGTAGTAGAGGAGCAGGGCTATATGGCTACACCTTC.

The chain joins TRBV6-1 to TRBJ2-1, with D tentatively TRBD2 (6 bases). V was shortened by 5 bases and J by 7 bases, with 15 bases between the two germline ends. CDR1 and CDR2 (germline): MNHNS, SASEGT. The CDR3 covers 14 residues. The CDR3 here is CASSTGLYGNEQFF. CDR3 bases: TGTGCCAGCAGTACGGGACTGTACGGTAATGAGCAGTTCTTC.

The CDR3 spells CASSEAGLAGGNSYEQYF. CDR3 DNA: TGTGCCAGCAGTGAGGCAGGACTAGCGGGGGGAAACTCCTACGAGCAGTACTTC. The chain links TRBV6-1 to TRBJ2-7, with TRBD2 matching 14 bases. Unmatched junction bases numbered 7, after V lost 3 bases and J lost 0 bases. CDR3 length: 18 residues. Germline-derived CDR1 and CDR2 are MNHNS and SASEGT.

The rearrangement uses TRBV18 and TRBJ2-1; possibly TRBD1 for D (7 bases). The CDR3 runs to 14 residues. Germline V gene sequence: CDR1 KGHSH, CDR2 LQKENI. Trimming left V 5 bases short and J 8 bases short, with 16 bases between. CDR3 nucleotide sequence: TGTGCCAGCTCATCTGACAGGAGGGGGCATGAGCAGTTCTTC. This codes for CASSSDRRGHEQFF.

The CDR3 region is CASSQGVSNQPQHF. In DNA form, the CDR3 reads TGTGCCAGCAGCCAGGGGGTTAGCAATCAGCCCCAGCATTTT. V and J are TRBV6-1 and TRBJ1-5; 7 positions match TRBD1. V dropped 6 bases and J dropped 0; count of bases not matched to a gene: 2. The CDR3 runs 14 residues. The germline V gene has CDR1 MNHNS and CDR2 SASEGT.

This clone showed up just a few times. The chain has TRBV6-6 and TRBJ2-5, with 10 positions matching TRBD2. The CDR3 spans 15 residues. V gave up 5 bases and J gave up 2 bases; unmatched junction bases: 5. Germline CDR1 is MNHNY and CDR2 is SVGAGI (reference sequence). CDR3 DNA: TGTGCCAGCAGTAAGATAGCGGGGGGTCAAGAGACCCAGTACTTC. It encodes CASSKIAGGQETQYF.